This TCR beta chain was captured by sequencing in a study of shared clonotypes between healthy human individuals. The wider study: Three CD4 naive, three CD4 memory, two CD8 naive and one CD8 memory plate were used per donor. General observations from the study: Donor clonotype sharing was expected to depend on sequencing depth.

CDR1 SGHVS and CDR2 FQNEAQ come from the germline V gene. The junction had 5 bases not matched to a gene; V was cut back by 5 bases and J by 0 bases. The CDR3 is made up of 16 amino acids. Naive CD8 cells, CD45RO-negative and positively selected for CCR7, excluded terminally differentiated effector memory CD45RA+ cells. In the case of this clone: The antigen remains unidentified.

The assay ran at deep level. Using immunoSEQ multiplex PCR, the repertoire was profiled, and TCRdb retains in-frame clones only, with some absent. The sample carries fewer than 1 million clones, around 96% recorded once. This receptor was identified in a man aged 25-45 years in good health. V gene TRBV7-8 combines with J gene TRBJ2-3; 10 bases match TRBD2. Material for sequencing was naive CD8+ T cells sorted from blood. The CDR3 sequence: CASSLLAGSSTDTQYF. The CDR3 DNA sequence: TGTGCCAGCAGCCTACTAGCGGGGTCTAGCACAGATACGCAGTATTTT.